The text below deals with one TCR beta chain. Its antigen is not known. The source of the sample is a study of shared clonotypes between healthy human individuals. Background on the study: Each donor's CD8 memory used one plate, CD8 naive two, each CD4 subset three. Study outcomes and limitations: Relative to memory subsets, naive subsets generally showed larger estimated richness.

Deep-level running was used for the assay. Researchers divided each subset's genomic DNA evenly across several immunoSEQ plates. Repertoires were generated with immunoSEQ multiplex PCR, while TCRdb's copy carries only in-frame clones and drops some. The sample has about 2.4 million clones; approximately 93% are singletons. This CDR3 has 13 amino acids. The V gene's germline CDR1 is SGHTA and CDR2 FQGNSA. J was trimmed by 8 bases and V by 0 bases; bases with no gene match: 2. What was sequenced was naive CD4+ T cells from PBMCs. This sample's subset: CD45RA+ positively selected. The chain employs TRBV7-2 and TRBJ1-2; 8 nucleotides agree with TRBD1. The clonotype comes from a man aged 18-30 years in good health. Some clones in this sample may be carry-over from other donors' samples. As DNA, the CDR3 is TGTGCCAGCAGCTTAGCCAGGGGGCAAGGCTACACCTTC. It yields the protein CASSLARGQGYTF.